The sequence of this T cell receptor beta chain was determined in a study of blood T cell repertoires in COVID-19. In the study overall: From the United States, Italy and Spain came samples of acute and convalescent COVID-19.

As for this clone: The identical CDR3 is also encoded by other nucleotide sequences in the sample.

Individuals aged about 18 to 89 years were recruited from roughly 23 US areas. CDR1 and CDR2 (germline): SGHAT, FQNNGV. The J segment lost 2 bases and the V segment lost 5 bases, leaving 3 bases of the junction unmatched. The CDR3 consists of 14 residues. Produced via immunoSEQ multiplex PCR; TCRdb's table is partial and in-frame only. The sample contains over 200,000 clones, under 90% of which appear only once. The sequenced sample consisted of PBMCs or T cells enriched from blood (not recorded which). This receptor was identified in a man between 18 and 29 years old who had recovered from COVID-19. V is TRBV11-2 and J is TRBJ2-7; 10 nucleotides agree with TRBD2. CDR3 nucleotides: TGTGCCAGCAGCCATAGCGGGGGGACCTACGAGCAGTACTTC. Translating gives CASSHSGGTYEQYF.